The rows below give T cell receptor beta chains drawn from one sample of a study of a mutant IDH1 vaccine in newly diagnosed glioma. The assay was immunoSEQ multiplex PCR, and TCRdb's table has in-frame clones only and misses some. In the table there are tens of thousands of clones, 93% of which are singletons. Sequenced here: PBMCs, sampled from a glioma patient treated with radiotherapy, temozolomide or both. The receptors originated from a man in his forties with glioma. Each CDR3 is given with its conserved first and last residue. Each record gives: J gene, D gene, clone size, V gene, CDR3 protein, CDR3 DNA. The D gene is left open where the match is weak. Only some rows state a clone size, as once, few, many or a class for expanded clones.

J gene: TRBJ2-2; D gene: .; clone size: .; V gene: TRBV2; CDR3 protein: CASSGTGWNTGELFF; CDR3 DNA: TGTGCCAGCAGTGGAACAGGCTGGAACACCGGGGAGCTGTTTTTT
J gene: TRBJ2-5; D gene: .; clone size: .; V gene: TRBV7-9; CDR3 protein: CASSLVGGGQRQETQYF; CDR3 DNA: TGTGCCAGCAGCTTAGTCGGGGGGGGACAGCGACAAGAGACCCAGTACTTC
J gene: TRBJ2-5; D gene: .; clone size: .; V gene: TRBV5-4; CDR3 protein: CASSSAGFGTQYF; CDR3 DNA: TGTGCCAGCAGCTCCGCAGGATTTGGGACCCAGTACTTC
J gene: TRBJ2-1; D gene: TRBD2; clone size: .; V gene: TRBV5-6; CDR3 protein: CASSSTSGFYNEQFF; CDR3 DNA: TGTGCCAGCAGCTCGACTAGCGGGTTCTACAATGAGCAGTTCTTC
J gene: TRBJ1-1; D gene: .; clone size: .; V gene: TRBV7-9; CDR3 protein: CASNARAIGEAFF; CDR3 DNA: TGTGCCAGCAACGCGAGGGCCATTGGTGAAGCTTTCTTT
J gene: TRBJ1-1; D gene: TRBD1; clone size: .; V gene: TRBV19; CDR3 protein: CASRITGVGTEAFF; CDR3 DNA: TGTGCCAGTAGGATAACAGGGGTTGGCACTGAAGCTTTCTTT
J gene: TRBJ2-5; D gene: .; clone size: .; V gene: TRBV11-2; CDR3 protein: CASSHLEETQYF; CDR3 DNA: TGTGCCAGCAGCCACCTAGAGGAGACCCAGTACTTC
J gene: TRBJ2-1; D gene: TRBD2; clone size: .; V gene: TRBV30; CDR3 protein: CAWSVAGGRDEQFF; CDR3 DNA: TGTGCCTGGAGTGTGGCGGGGGGGCGGGATGAGCAGTTCTTC
J gene: TRBJ2-1; D gene: .; clone size: .; V gene: TRBV10-3; CDR3 protein: CAISGVSVNNEQFF; CDR3 DNA: TGTGCCATCAGTGGAGTATCAGTAAACAATGAGCAGTTCTTC
J gene: TRBJ2-5; D gene: TRBD2; clone size: .; V gene: TRBV27; CDR3 protein: CASSFLAGGLETQYF; CDR3 DNA: TGTGCCAGCAGTTTTCTCGCGGGGGGGCTAGAGACCCAGTACTTC
J gene: TRBJ1-4; D gene: TRBD1; clone size: .; V gene: TRBV29-1; CDR3 protein: CSVVGTGEKLFF; CDR3 DNA: TGCAGCGTTGTAGGGACAGGCGAAAAACTGTTTTTT
J gene: TRBJ1-2; D gene: .; clone size: .; V gene: TRBV5-1; CDR3 protein: CASSPADDYGYTF; CDR3 DNA: TGCGCCAGCAGCCCCGCAGACGACTATGGCTACACCTTC
J gene: TRBJ2-7; D gene: TRBD2; clone size: once; V gene: TRBV6-4; CDR3 protein: CASSDSTRLGLAGEGGDEQYF; CDR3 DNA: TGTGCCAGCAGTGACTCGACGAGATTGGGACTAGCGGGAGAGGGGGGCGACGAGCAGTACTTC
J gene: TRBJ1-2; D gene: .; clone size: .; V gene: TRBV5-6; CDR3 protein: CASSLEVIARNYGYTF; CDR3 DNA: TGTGCCAGCAGCTTGGAGGTGATTGCAAGGAACTATGGCTACACCTTC
J gene: TRBJ2-3; D gene: .; clone size: .; V gene: TRBV29-1; CDR3 protein: CSASRGSSTDTQYF; CDR3 DNA: TGCAGCGCAAGCAGGGGCAGCAGCACAGATACGCAGTATTTT
J gene: TRBJ1-5; D gene: .; clone size: .; V gene: TRBV2; CDR3 protein: CASTDGLWAQPQHF; CDR3 DNA: TGTGCCAGCACAGACGGGTTGTGGGCACAGCCCCAGCATTTT
J gene: TRBJ1-1; D gene: TRBD1; clone size: .; V gene: TRBV27; CDR3 protein: CASRGQSMNTEAFF; CDR3 DNA: TGTGCCAGCAGGGGACAGAGTATGAACACTGAAGCTTTCTTT
J gene: TRBJ2-7; D gene: TRBD2; clone size: .; V gene: TRBV5-1; CDR3 protein: CASSLTGGGLAYEQYF; CDR3 DNA: TGCGCCAGCAGCTTGACAGGCGGGGGGCTCGCCTACGAGCAGTACTTC
J gene: TRBJ2-7; D gene: .; clone size: .; V gene: TRBV6-6; CDR3 protein: CASSFSGDSSSYEQYF; CDR3 DNA: TGTGCCAGCAGTTTTTCGGGGGACAGTTCTTCCTACGAGCAGTACTTC
J gene: TRBJ1-2; D gene: .; clone size: .; V gene: TRBV19; CDR3 protein: CASSMGTYGGGYTF; CDR3 DNA: TGTGCCAGTAGTATGGGGACTTACGGCGGTGGCTACACCTTC
J gene: TRBJ1-1; D gene: .; clone size: once; V gene: TRBV29-1; CDR3 protein: CSVGGVSTEAFF; CDR3 DNA: TGCAGCGTTGGTGGGGTGAGCACTGAAGCTTTCTTT
J gene: TRBJ2-1; D gene: TRBD2; clone size: .; V gene: TRBV18; CDR3 protein: CASSLGTSPDNEQFF; CDR3 DNA: TGTGCCAGCTCACTGGGGACTAGCCCTGACAATGAGCAGTTCTTC
J gene: TRBJ2-1; D gene: TRBD2; clone size: .; V gene: TRBV4-3; CDR3 protein: CASSQERGKEQFF; CDR3 DNA: TGCGCCAGCAGCCAAGAGCGGGGGAAGGAGCAGTTCTTC
J gene: TRBJ2-7; D gene: .; clone size: .; V gene: TRBV18; CDR3 protein: CASSPGYEQYF; CDR3 DNA: TGTGCCAGCTCACCTGGCTACGAGCAGTACTTC
J gene: TRBJ2-7; D gene: .; clone size: once; V gene: TRBV27; CDR3 protein: CASSLEAGRGEQYF; CDR3 DNA: TGTGCCAGCAGTTTAGAGGCAGGGCGTGGCGAGCAGTACTTC
J gene: TRBJ1-1; D gene: .; clone size: once; V gene: TRBV5-6; CDR3 protein: CASSLGGRTLEAFF; CDR3 DNA: TGTGCCAGCAGCTTGGGAGGGAGAACCCTTGAAGCTTTCTTT
J gene: TRBJ2-3; D gene: TRBD1; clone size: once; V gene: TRBV27; CDR3 protein: CASSARDRGKENTQYF; CDR3 DNA: TGTGCCAGCAGTGCCCGGGACAGGGGTAAGGAGAATACGCAGTATTTT
J gene: TRBJ1-2; D gene: TRBD1; clone size: .; V gene: TRBV6-6; CDR3 protein: CASSYLTGGDYTF; CDR3 DNA: TGTGCCAGCAGTTACTTGACAGGGGGCGACTACACCTTC
J gene: TRBJ2-7; D gene: .; clone size: .; V gene: TRBV6-1; CDR3 protein: CASSGEEGSSYEQYF; CDR3 DNA: TGTGCCAGCAGTGGAGAGGAGGGAAGCTCCTACGAGCAGTACTTC
J gene: TRBJ2-3; D gene: TRBD1; clone size: once; V gene: TRBV6-5; CDR3 protein: CASSYGGQPTDTQYF; CDR3 DNA: TGTGCCAGCAGTTACGGGGGACAGCCCACAGATACGCAGTATTTT
J gene: TRBJ1-6; D gene: .; clone size: .; V gene: TRBV6-4; CDR3 protein: CASSPSGTFHF; CDR3 DNA: TGTGCCAGCAGTCCATCCGGGACTTTCCACTTT
J gene: TRBJ2-5; D gene: TRBD2; clone size: .; V gene: TRBV4-1; CDR3 protein: CASSSSGGAGETQYF; CDR3 DNA: TGCGCCAGCAGCTCTAGCGGGGGGGCCGGAGAGACCCAGTACTTC
J gene: TRBJ2-7; D gene: .; clone size: .; V gene: TRBV2; CDR3 protein: CASSRDLGGTNYEQYF; CDR3 DNA: TGTGCCAGCAGTCGAGACTTAGGCGGGACAAACTACGAGCAGTACTTC
J gene: TRBJ2-1; D gene: TRBD2; clone size: .; V gene: TRBV19; CDR3 protein: CASSVTSADNEQFF; CDR3 DNA: TGTGCCAGTAGTGTGACTAGCGCCGACAATGAGCAGTTCTTC
J gene: TRBJ2-7; D gene: .; clone size: .; V gene: TRBV10-3; CDR3 protein: CAISYDSAREEQYF; CDR3 DNA: TGTGCCATCAGCTATGACAGTGCGAGGGAGGAGCAGTACTTC
J gene: TRBJ2-3; D gene: TRBD1; clone size: .; V gene: TRBV7-9; CDR3 protein: CASSHRGQGTDTQYF; CDR3 DNA: TGTGCCAGCAGCCATAGGGGACAGGGGACAGATACGCAGTATTTT
J gene: TRBJ1-5; D gene: .; clone size: once; V gene: TRBV7-8; CDR3 protein: CASSGGTNQPQHF; CDR3 DNA: TGTGCCAGCAGCGGCGGGACAAATCAGCCCCAGCATTTT
J gene: TRBJ1-4; D gene: .; clone size: .; V gene: TRBV7-8; CDR3 protein: CASSQGSSEKLFF; CDR3 DNA: TGTGCCAGCAGCCAGGGGAGCAGTGAAAAACTGTTTTTT
J gene: TRBJ1-1; D gene: .; clone size: .; V gene: TRBV5-4; CDR3 protein: CASNRAGALNTEAFF; CDR3 DNA: TGTGCCTCCAACCGAGCCGGGGCGTTGAACACTGAAGCTTTCTTT
J gene: TRBJ1-1; D gene: TRBD1; clone size: .; V gene: TRBV27; CDR3 protein: CASSSFGDSSIEAFF; CDR3 DNA: TGTGCCAGCAGTTCCTTTGGGGACAGTTCTATTGAAGCTTTCTTT
J gene: TRBJ2-3; D gene: .; clone size: .; V gene: TRBV30; CDR3 protein: CAWSLNAREQYF; CDR3 DNA: TGTGCCTGGAGTCTAAACGCCAGAGAGCAGTATTTT
J gene: TRBJ2-3; D gene: .; clone size: .; V gene: TRBV7-3; CDR3 protein: CASSPLPTDTQYF; CDR3 DNA: TGTGCCAGCAGCCCCCTCCCTACAGATACGCAGTATTTT
J gene: TRBJ2-1; D gene: TRBD2; clone size: .; V gene: TRBV4-3; CDR3 protein: CASSPRGSGGYNEQFF; CDR3 DNA: TGCGCCAGCAGCCCCAGGGGTAGCGGGGGGTACAATGAGCAGTTCTTC
J gene: TRBJ1-4; D gene: .; clone size: .; V gene: TRBV15; CDR3 protein: CATSSRDTATNEKLFF; CDR3 DNA: TGTGCCACCAGCAGCCGGGACACGGCAACTAATGAAAAACTGTTTTTT
J gene: TRBJ2-7; D gene: TRBD2; clone size: .; V gene: TRBV28; CDR3 protein: CASSLSGSSYEQYF; CDR3 DNA: TGTGCCAGCAGCTTAAGCGGGAGTAGTTACGAGCAGTACTTC
J gene: TRBJ2-2; D gene: .; clone size: .; V gene: TRBV2; CDR3 protein: CASSGPHQPGELFF; CDR3 DNA: TGTGCCAGCAGTGGCCCACACCAGCCCGGGGAGCTGTTTTTT
J gene: TRBJ1-1; D gene: .; clone size: .; V gene: TRBV6-1; CDR3 protein: CANKKGSGEAFF; CDR3 DNA: TGTGCCAACAAGAAGGGGTCAGGGGAAGCTTTCTTT
J gene: TRBJ1-5; D gene: TRBD1; clone size: .; V gene: TRBV2; CDR3 protein: CASSYGDRGYSNQPQHF; CDR3 DNA: TGTGCCAGCAGCTACGGGGACAGGGGCTATAGCAATCAGCCCCAGCATTTT
J gene: TRBJ1-3; D gene: .; clone size: .; V gene: TRBV9; CDR3 protein: CASSVGHLTSGNTIYF; CDR3 DNA: TGTGCCAGCAGCGTAGGACATCTTACCTCTGGAAACACCATATATTTT
J gene: TRBJ1-1; D gene: .; clone size: .; V gene: TRBV7-9; CDR3 protein: CASSPGALLPNTEAFF; CDR3 DNA: TGTGCCAGCAGCCCTGGGGCCCTGTTACCTAACACTGAAGCTTTCTTT
J gene: TRBJ1-2; D gene: .; clone size: .; V gene: TRBV5-6; CDR3 protein: CASSLPGGSYGYTF; CDR3 DNA: TGTGCCAGCAGCTTGCCGGGGGGCAGCTATGGCTACACCTTC
J gene: TRBJ1-3; D gene: .; clone size: .; V gene: TRBV10-3; CDR3 protein: CAISESVRRGSGNTIYF; CDR3 DNA: TGTGCCATCAGTGAGTCGGTCCGCCGCGGCTCTGGAAACACCATATATTTT
J gene: TRBJ2-1; D gene: .; clone size: .; V gene: TRBV30; CDR3 protein: CAWSGSGWDHNEQFF; CDR3 DNA: TGTGCCTGGAGTGGAAGCGGGTGGGACCACAATGAGCAGTTCTTC
J gene: TRBJ1-1; D gene: .; clone size: .; V gene: TRBV23-1; CDR3 protein: CASSQEYERNTEAFF; CDR3 DNA: TGCGCCAGCAGTCAAGAGTACGAAAGGAACACTGAAGCTTTCTTT
J gene: TRBJ2-3; D gene: .; clone size: .; V gene: TRBV7-6; CDR3 protein: CASSLGVGDTQYF; CDR3 DNA: TGTGCCAGCAGCTTAGGCGTCGGAGATACGCAGTATTTT